Listed below are T cell receptor beta chains from one sample, sequenced in a study of blood T cell repertoires in COVID-19. Sequencing used immunoSEQ multiplex PCR; TCRdb keeps in-frame clones, though not all of them. The sample includes 190,000 or so clones, about 83% of them seen just once. The sample comprised peripheral blood. Receptors originate from a man aged 45-65 years with active or convalescent COVID-19. Each CDR3 is given with its conserved first and last residue. Each record gives: D gene, J gene, V gene, clone size, CDR3 DNA, CDR3 protein. A D gene is named only where the DNA matches it firmly. Some rows have no size entry. The others give once, few or many, or a class for an expanded clone.

>NA|TRBJ2-3|TRBV5-1|NA
TGCGCCAGCAGCATCTCCTCGGGAGACAGCTCGCAGTATTTT
CASSISSGDSSQYF
>NA|TRBJ2-5|TRBV5-1|NA
TGCGCCAGCAGCTTGACGGGGAGGCGGGAGACCCAGTACTTC
CASSLTGRRETQYF
>NA|TRBJ1-3|TRBV3-1/TRBV3-2|NA
TGTGCCAGCAGCCAAGATTCCAGGGTCAGAGCTGGAAACACCATATATTTT
CASSQDSRVRAGNTIYF
>NA|TRBJ1-1|TRBV5-1|once
TGCGCCAGCAGCTTGGGAGGGGGAGAGGGCACTGAAGCTTTCTTT
CASSLGGGEGTEAFF
>NA|TRBJ2-2|TRBV7-9|NA
TGTGCCAGCAGACACGGGGTGCCAAACACCGGGGAGCTGTTTTTT
CASRHGVPNTGELFF
>NA|TRBJ1-1|TRBV6-5|NA
TGTGCCAGCAGTTACTCTAGATTTATGAACACTGAAGCTTTCTTT
CASSYSRFMNTEAFF
>TRBD2|TRBJ2-5|TRBV10-3|NA
TGTGCCATCAGCGGGACTAGCGGGGTTGGGACCCAGTACTTC
CAISGTSGVGTQYF
>NA|TRBJ2-4|TRBV2|NA
TGTGCCAGCAGCGTGGACAGAGGGGACATTCAGTACTTC
CASSVDRGDIQYF
>NA|TRBJ1-1|TRBV20-1|NA
TGCAGTGCTAGCCCGGGTACTGAAGCTTTCTTT
CSASPGTEAFF
>TRBD1|TRBJ2-2|TRBV4-3|NA
TGCGCCAGCAGCCAGCACAGGGGGCTCGGCACCGGGGAGCTGTTTTTT
CASSQHRGLGTGELFF
>NA|TRBJ2-5|TRBV7-2|NA
TGTGCCAGCAGCGCCTCGGGGGAGACCCAGTACTTC
CASSASGETQYF
>TRBD1|TRBJ1-1|TRBV6-2/TRBV6-3|NA
TGTGCCAGCAGCACAGCCGGGACAGGGTCTGAAGCTTTCTTT
CASSTAGTGSEAFF
>NA|TRBJ1-3|TRBV28|many
TGTGCCAGCCGTTCTCGGACAGCTCGTCGCTCTGGAAACACCATATATTTT
CASRSRTARRSGNTIYF
>NA|TRBJ1-1|TRBV5-4|NA
TGTGCCAGCAGCTCAGGCGGGGCTGAAGCTTTCTTT
CASSSGGAEAFF
>TRBD1|TRBJ1-3|TRBV30|NA
TGTGCCTGGAGTGCGGGACAGGGAGTGCGCAACACCATATATTTT
CAWSAGQGVRNTIYF
>NA|TRBJ1-3|TRBV4-1|once
TGCGCCAGCAGCCAAGTCCCAACAACTAGCTCTGGAAACACCATATATTTT
CASSQVPTTSSGNTIYF
>TRBD2|TRBJ2-1|TRBV7-9|NA
TGTGCCAGCAGCCTACTAGCGAGTGAGCAGTTCTTC
CASSLLASEQFF
>NA|TRBJ2-5|TRBV5-1|NA
TGCGCCAGCAGTAAGGGGACTCAAGAGACCCAGTACTTC
CASSKGTQETQYF
>TRBD1|TRBJ2-7|TRBV5-6|NA
TGTGCCAGCAGCTTCGGGACAGGCGGCGGAGAGCAGTACTTC
CASSFGTGGGEQYF
>NA|TRBJ2-3|TRBV20-1|NA
TGCAGTGCCCCGGGGGATACGCAGTATTTT
CSAPGDTQYF
>NA|TRBJ1-1|TRBV11-2|NA
TGTGCCAGCAGCTTAGTTTCTTCCAGGGTTGGTACTGAAGCTTTCTTT
CASSLVSSRVGTEAFF
>NA|TRBJ1-3|TRBV6-1|NA
TGTGCCAGCAGTGAAGATGGGGGGGCGAGCCGTCACTCTGGAAACACCATATATTTT
CASSEDGGASRHSGNTIYF
>NA|TRBJ2-1|TRBV6-5|NA
TGTGCCAGCAAGCCCCGGGGAATCTCCTACAATGAGCAGTTCTTC
CASKPRGISYNEQFF
>NA|TRBJ2-1|TRBV7-2|NA
TGTGCCAGCAGCTTAGACGGGTTAGCGCCAAAGCAGTTCTTC
CASSLDGLAPKQFF
>NA|TRBJ2-1|TRBV29-1|once
TGCAGCGTTCCCACAGGGTACAATGAGCAGTTCTTC
CSVPTGYNEQFF
>TRBD1|TRBJ2-5|TRBV5-8|NA
TGTGCCAGCAGCGGGGACAGAAATAACCCACAAGAGACCCAGTACTTC
CASSGDRNNPQETQYF
>TRBD1|TRBJ1-2|TRBV4-3|NA
TGCGCCAGCAGCCAAGATCGGCAAGGGGGCGCAGGTAGCTATGGCTACACCTTC
CASSQDRQGGAGSYGYTF
>NA|TRBJ1-4|TRBV19|NA
TGTGCCAGTAGCCCTCTTTTAAGGGGAGGCCATGAAAAACTGTTTTTT
CASSPLLRGGHEKLFF
>TRBD1|TRBJ2-5|TRBV24-1|NA
TGTGCCACCAGTGAGGGGGACAGTCTGCGTGAGACCCAGTACTTC
CATSEGDSLRETQYF
>TRBD2|TRBJ2-2|TRBV5-1|NA
TGCGCCAGCAGATCGACTAGCGGGCGGAACACCGGGGAGCTGTTTTTT
CASRSTSGRNTGELFF
>NA|TRBJ2-7|TRBV7-9|once
TGTGCCAGCAGCTTAGGTGGCAGGTCCGACTACGAGCAGTACTTC
CASSLGGRSDYEQYF
>NA|TRBJ2-3|TRBV13|NA
TGTGCCAGCAGTCCCTCCGCAGATACGCAGTATTTT
CASSPSADTQYF
>NA|TRBJ2-2|TRBV7-3|once
TGTGCCAGCAGGGGGAGGCCTCCGAACACCGGGGAGCTGTTTTTT
CASRGRPPNTGELFF
>NA|TRBJ1-2|TRBV9|few
TGTGCCAGCAGCCGGGGATATGGCTACACCTTC
CASSRGYGYTF
>NA|TRBJ1-3|TRBV7-6|NA
TGTGCCAGCAGCTCGATTCCCAGGCTGAGCTCTGGAAACACCATATATTTT
CASSSIPRLSSGNTIYF
>TRBD1|TRBJ1-1|TRBV7-8|once
TGTGCCAGCAGCTCCTGGGACAGGGATGACACTGAAGCTTTCTTT
CASSSWDRDDTEAFF
>NA|TRBJ1-2|TRBV19|few
TGTGCCAGTAGTGTCTCTATACCTATTGGCTACACCTTC
CASSVSIPIGYTF
>NA|TRBJ1-4|TRBV29-1|NA
TGCAGCGTGGAAGAGGGCCGGGGGAAGGAAAAACTGTTTTTT
CSVEEGRGKEKLFF
>NA|TRBJ2-1|TRBV5-1|NA
TGCGCCAGCAGCTCGGGGGAAGCCTACAATGAGCAGTTCTTC
CASSSGEAYNEQFF
>NA|TRBJ2-5|TRBV19|NA
TGTGCCAGTAGTATTGTCAGGGAACGAACTTTACTCCAAGAGACCCAGTACTTC
CASSIVRERTLLQETQYF